The 32 T cell receptor beta chains below come from one sample, sequenced in a study of blood T cell repertoires in COVID-19 (dated by TCRdb to 2020 to 2021). Library prep was done by the immunoSEQ multiplex PCR assay. TCRdb's version of the immuneACCESS table is confined to in-frame rearrangements and falls short of the full clone set. An unresolved V gene accounts for under half of the shortfall where checked; the remainder is of unknown origin. The sample has fewer than 55,000 clones on record, around 81% of them singletons. The ten largest make up under 8.5% of the sample. The sample comprised peripheral blood. The source is a man between 65 and 80 years old with active COVID-19.

The table lists this clone with a few counts. The rearrangement joins TRBV2 to TRBJ2-5, with 9 bases fitting TRBD1. Germline CDR1 is SNHLY and CDR2 is FYNNEI. The CDR3 spans 14 residues. The V segment lost 11 bases and the J segment 5 bases; nucleotides outside the gene matches: 12. The chain's CDR3 is CASRDRAESETQYF. CDR3 bases: TGTGCCTCCCGGGACAGGGCCGAATCGGAGACCCAGTACTTC. Together with reference TRBV2 and TRBJ2-5, the CDR3 gives the full variable domain: EPEVTQTPSHQVTQMGQEVILRCVPISNHLYFYWYRQILGQKVEFLVSFYNNEISEKSEIFDDQFSVERPDGSNFTLKIRSTKLEDSAMYFCASRDRAESETQYFGPGTRLLVL.

The chain joins TRBV7-2 to TRBJ1-5; perhaps TRBD1 as D (5 bases). Deletions cut 5 bases from V and 6 bases from J, with 17 bases between. In germline, CDR1 is SGHTA, CDR2 FQGNSA. The CDR3 covers 15 residues. The CDR3 region is CASSPLGGEGQPQHF. CDR3 coding DNA: TGTGCCAGCAGCCCCCTCGGGGGGGAGGGTCAGCCCCAGCATTTT.

The CDR3 sequence: CASSLAEGPGTQYF. Written as DNA, the CDR3 is TGTGCCAGCAGCTTAGCGGAGGGGCCGGGTACGCAGTATTTT. The V call is TRBV7-9, the J call TRBJ2-3, with D perhaps TRBD2 (6 bases). CDR1 SEHNR and CDR2 FQNEAQ come from the germline V gene (reference sequence). The CDR3 is 14 amino acids. V was cut by 0 bases and J by 8 bases, with 12 bases left in between.

The chain joins TRBV5-6 to TRBJ2-5; possible D gene TRBD2, 5 bases. V lost 3 bases to trimming and J lost 7 bases, with 22 bases between them. The CDR3 is made up of 16 amino acids. Germline V gene sequence: CDR1 SGHDT, CDR2 YYEEEE. CDR3 nucleotide sequence: TGTGCCAGCAGCTCATACGAGAGGGTCTTGAAAAGGACCCAGTACTTC. It codes for CASSSYERVLKRTQYF. Combining the CDR3 with reference TRBV5-6 and TRBJ2-5 gives the whole variable domain DAGVTQSPTHLIKTRGQQVTLRCSPKSGHDTVSWYQQALGQGPQFIFQYYEEEERQRGNFPDRFSGHQFPNYSSELNVNALLLGDSALYLCASSSYERVLKRTQYFGPGTRLLVL.

CDR3 loop: CATSRGPNEKLFF. The CDR3 nucleotides read TGTGCCACCAGCAGAGGGCCTAATGAAAAACTGTTTTTT. The J gene is TRBJ1-4, the V gene TRBV15, with unresolved D. Germline CDR1 reads LNHNV; CDR2 reads YYDKDF (reference sequence). V lost 1 base to trimming and J lost 3 bases, with 3 bases between them. The CDR3 contains 13 residues.

This clone has a single count. This rearrangement joins TRBV19 to TRBJ1-4; D unresolved. CDR3 length: 15 residues. The germline CDR1 and CDR2 sequences are LNHDA and SQIVND (reference sequence). V gave up 4 bases and J gave up 5 bases, with 14 bases separating them. CDR3 in amino acids: CASSTPGTGNEKLFF. The CDR3 DNA reads TGTGCCAGTAGTACCCCGGGTACCGGGAATGAAAAACTGTTTTTT.

Within the sample, this clone is medium-sized. This chain uses TRBV7-6 with TRBJ1-2, with 9 bases fitting TRBD1. This CDR3 is built from 15 residues. Germline lookup yields CDR1 SGHVS and CDR2 FNYEAQ. Trimming removed 1 base from V and 8 bases from J; junction bases left unmatched: 8. CDR3 nucleotide sequence: TGTGCCAGCAGCTTAGAGGAGACAGGGGGTCGCGGCTACACCTTC. The encoded protein is CASSLEETGGRGYTF.

The chain links TRBV14 to TRBJ2-1, with D tentatively TRBD1 (7 bases). Trimming took off 4 bases at V and 8 bases at J, with 12 bases between the two ends. The CDR3 has 13 residues. CDR1 SGHDN and CDR2 FVKESK come from the germline V gene. The CDR3 sequence: CASSLTGEDEQFF. In nucleotides, the CDR3 is TGTGCCAGCAGCCTTACAGGGGAGGATGAGCAGTTCTTC.

The genes are TRBV5-1 and TRBJ2-7, with a possible D match to TRBD2 (6 bases). This CDR3 is built from 15 residues. CDR1 and CDR2 (germline): SGHRS, YFSETQ. The germline V and J ends were trimmed by 0 bases and 5 bases, with 15 bases remaining between them. CDR3 nucleotides: TGCGCCAGCAGCTTGGTTTTAGAAGGAGGGCACGAGCAGTACTTC. It specifies CASSLVLEGGHEQYF.

The genes are TRBV27 and TRBJ2-3, with a weak D call TRBD2 (5 bases). Germline V CDR1 and CDR2: MNHEY, SMNVEV (reference sequence). The CDR3 is 17 residues long. Trimming pared 5 bases from V and 0 bases from J, leaving 18 bases between. Here the CDR3 DNA reads TGTGCCAGCAGTCCGGGAAGGCATCTTTTTAGCACAGATACGCAGTATTTT. Protein product: CASSPGRHLFSTDTQYF.

The J gene is TRBJ1-5, the V gene TRBV5-4; tentatively, D is TRBD1 (6 bases). This CDR3 spans 15 amino acids. Between the trimmed V and J ends, which lost 0 bases and 3 bases, there was a span of 10 bases. CDR1 and CDR2 (germline): SGHNT, YYREEE (reference sequence). CDR3 sequence: CASSLDQGPNQPQHF. CDR3 coding DNA: TGTGCCAGCAGCTTGGATCAGGGGCCCAATCAGCCCCAGCATTTT.

The chain joins TRBV9 to TRBJ2-5; 7 bases are shared with TRBD2. Germline V gene lookup returns CDR1 SGDLS and CDR2 YYNGEE. The CDR3 extends over 16 amino acids. V lost 3 bases and J lost 1; bases outside the gene matches: 9. Written as DNA, the CDR3 is TGTGCCAGCAGCGAGGGGCGGGGGACTGGCCAAGAGACCCAGTACTTC. As protein: CASSEGRGTGQETQYF.

V usage is TRBV5-1 and J usage is TRBJ2-7; tentative D call: TRBD2 (6 bases). Germline lookup yields CDR1 SGHRS and CDR2 YFSETQ. The CDR3 length is 14 residues. V was pared by 0 bases and J by 1 base, with 8 bases between. CDR3 bases: TGCGCCAGCAGCTTGGATGGGGGGTCCTACGAGCAGTACTTC. It specifies CASSLDGGSYEQYF.

V usage is TRBV5-1 and J usage is TRBJ2-7; weak D call: TRBD1 (6 bases). Germline loops: CDR1 SGHRS, CDR2 YFSETQ. This CDR3 spans 12 amino acids. V was shortened by 4 bases and J by 4 bases, with 9 bases between the two germline ends. The DNA of the CDR3 is TGCGCCAGCAGCGACACAGGGTACGAGCAGTACTTC. It encodes CASSDTGYEQYF.

The J gene is TRBJ1-4, the V gene TRBV4-1; the D is unclear. The germline CDR1 and CDR2 sequences are MGHRA and YSYEKL. V shed 4 bases and J shed 4 bases, with 10 bases lying between them. This CDR3 has 14 residues. The CDR3 DNA reads TGCGCCAGCAGCCTCCCGCGGGATAATGAAAAACTGTTTTTT. Translated: CASSLPRDNEKLFF.

The chain is built from TRBV6-1 and TRBJ1-6, with 8 bases identical to TRBD1. The junction had 5 bases not matched to a gene; V was cut back by 0 bases and J by 7 bases. This CDR3 has 16 residues. The V gene's germline CDR1 is MNHNS and CDR2 SASEGT. CDR3 nucleotide sequence: TGTGCCAGCAGTGAAGCGCATGGACAGGGCAATTCACCCCTCCACTTT. It specifies CASSEAHGQGNSPLHF.

The rearrangement joins TRBV2 to TRBJ1-5; D not certain. V dropped 4 bases and J dropped 0 bases, with 10 bases sitting between them. The CDR3 totals 15 residues. Germline values: CDR1 SNHLY, CDR2 FYNNEI. The CDR3, as DNA: TGTGCCAGCAGTGGCCGGGTTGCTAGCAATCAGCCCCAGCATTTT. Protein: CASSGRVASNQPQHF. Variable domain in full (rest from reference TRBV2 and TRBJ1-5): EPEVTQTPSHQVTQMGQEVILRCVPISNHLYFYWYRQILGQKVEFLVSFYNNEISEKSEIFDDQFSVERPDGSNFTLKIRSTKLEDSAMYFCASSGRVASNQPQHFGDGTRLSIL.

The chain couples TRBV5-4 to TRBJ2-2; D possibly corresponds to TRBD1 (7 bases). There are 16 residues in the CDR3. The ends were cut back, 4 bases at V and 4 bases at J, with 17 bases in the middle. Germline CDR1 reads SGHNT; CDR2 reads YYREEE (reference sequence). The CDR3 loop is CASSPAGQRFTGELFF. As DNA, the CDR3 is TGTGCCAGCAGCCCGGCGGGACAGAGATTCACCGGGGAGCTGTTTTTT.

The gene calls are TRBV28 and TRBJ1-1, with D possibly being TRBD1 (6 bases). The germline gives CDR1 MDHEN, CDR2 SYDVKM. CDR3 size: 15 residues. The V and J ends lost 10 bases and 7 bases respectively, with 25 bases between them. The CDR3: CATSGQRPMSLEAFF. CDR3 nucleotides: TGTGCCACCTCGGGACAACGACCCATGAGCCTTGAAGCTTTCTTT.

The gene calls are TRBV6-6 and TRBJ2-1, with 10 bases identical to TRBD1. After removal of 7 bases from V and 4 bases from J, the junction contained 7 bases not matched to a gene. CDR3 length: 15 amino acids. Germline CDR1 and CDR2: MNHNY and SVGAGI (reference sequence). In DNA, the CDR3 is TGTGCCAGCAATCAGCCGGGACAGGGGTACAATGAGCAGTTCTTC. Amino acids: CASNQPGQGYNEQFF.

The chain is built from TRBV4-2 and TRBJ1-5; D uncertain. The CDR3 extends over 15 amino acids. CDR1 LGHNA and CDR2 YNFKEQ come from the germline V gene. V shed 1 base and J shed 0 bases, with 7 bases lying between them. CDR3 DNA sequence: TGTGCCAGCAGCCAAGCCGCCGGTAGCAATCAGCCCCAGCATTTT. It translates to CASSQAAGSNQPQHF.

The chain links TRBV19 to TRBJ2-7, with 11 nucleotides matching TRBD1. The CDR3 is 15 amino acids. In germline, CDR1 is LNHDA, CDR2 SQIVND (reference sequence). V dropped 1 base and J dropped 2; count of bases not matched to a gene: 1. This chain's CDR3 is CASSIGDRGTYEQYF. The CDR3 DNA sequence: TGTGCCAGTAGTATAGGGGACAGGGGGACCTACGAGCAGTACTTC.

The chain has TRBV18 and TRBJ2-3; TRBD2 agrees at 8 bases. The CDR3 runs 16 residues. Per germline, CDR1 KGHSH and CDR2 LQKENI. Losses at the gene ends were 1 base for V and 0 bases for J; bases not matched to a gene: 3. The CDR3 sequence is CASSPRSGGSTDTQYF. In DNA, the CDR3 is TGTGCCAGCTCACCACGGAGCGGGGGCAGCACAGATACGCAGTATTTT.

This clone was seen once. The V gene is TRBV5-1, the J gene TRBJ1-5; 7 bases match TRBD1. The CDR3 has 14 residues. Germline CDR1 SGHRS, CDR2 YFSETQ. V lost 4 bases to trimming and J lost 3 bases; unmatched junction nucleotides: 4. The CDR3 DNA is TGCGCCAGCAGCGCAGGGGGTTTCAATCAGCCCCAGCATTTT. Protein product: CASSAGGFNQPQHF. The complete variable domain, with remaining parts taken from reference TRBV5-1 and TRBJ1-5, reads KAGVTQTPRYLIKTRGQQVTLSCSPISGHRSVSWYQQTPGQGLQFLFEYFSETQRNKGNFPGRFSGRQFSNSRSEMNVSTLELGDSALYLCASSAGGFNQPQHFGDGTRLSIL.

CDR3 loop: CATKVRGLAGDPTDTQYF. CDR3 coding DNA: TGTGCCACCAAGGTTAGGGGCTTAGCGGGGGACCCCACAGATACGCAGTATTTT. The J gene is TRBJ2-3, the V gene TRBV19, with 9 bases matching TRBD2. In germline, CDR1 is LNHDA, CDR2 SQIVND (reference sequence). The CDR3 runs 18 residues. After removal of 10 bases from V and 2 bases from J, the junction contained 19 bases not matched to a gene.

V and J are TRBV19 and TRBJ1-1, with 7 bases identical to TRBD1. The ends lost 6 bases at V and 0 bases at J; junction bases unmatched: 10. Germline assignment: CDR1 LNHDA and CDR2 SQIVND (reference sequence). The CDR3 length is 16 residues. The DNA of the CDR3 is TGTGCCAGTAGCCTAAATCAGGGGGAGGTGAACACTGAAGCTTTCTTT. Protein product: CASSLNQGEVNTEAFF.

The chain joins TRBV19 to TRBJ2-3; possible D gene TRBD2, 7 bases. V lost 7 bases and J 2 bases, leaving 19 bases between the germline ends. From germline, CDR1 is LNHDA and CDR2 SQIVND (reference sequence). The CDR3 is made up of 16 amino acids. The CDR3, as DNA: TGTGCCAGTATGTCCAGTAGGGGGGGCCCCACAGATACGCAGTATTTT. Its translation: CASMSSRGGPTDTQYF.

The chain couples TRBV7-9 to TRBJ2-2; 7 positions agree with TRBD2. V lost 7 bases to trimming and J lost 4 bases; unmatched junction nucleotides: 15. From germline, CDR1 is SEHNR and CDR2 FQNEAQ (reference sequence). The CDR3 spans 17 residues. CDR3 DNA: TGTGCCAGCACCCCAGTGGAGGCAGGCGGGAGCACCGGGGAGCTGTTTTTT. Its translation: CASTPVEAGGSTGELFF.

Only a few counts were recorded for this clone. This chain uses TRBV27 with TRBJ1-3; weak D call: TRBD1 (5 bases). V gave up 0 bases and J gave up 2 bases, with 11 bases separating them. CDR3 length equals 16 residues. Germline CDR1 reads MNHEY; CDR2 reads SMNVEV (reference sequence). For the CDR3, the DNA is TGTGCCAGCAGTTTATCCGCGACAGCGCCTGGAAACACCATATATTTT. Residues: CASSLSATAPGNTIYF.

The rearrangement joins TRBV5-1 to TRBJ2-2; 8 bases line up with TRBD1. Trimming at V came to 8 bases and at J to 7 bases, leaving 7 bases not matched to a gene. This CDR3 contains 13 residues. CDR1 and CDR2 from the germline V gene are SGHRS and YFSETQ. The CDR3 loop is CASGQGEFGELFF. CDR3 DNA: TGCGCCAGTGGACAGGGAGAGTTCGGGGAGCTGTTTTTT.

The chain joins TRBV6-5 to TRBJ2-1, with 14 bases lining up with TRBD2. This CDR3 contains 15 residues. V gave up 8 bases and J gave up 7 bases; unmatched junction bases: 7. The V gene's germline CDR1 is MNHEY and CDR2 SVGAGI. CDR3: CASGPTSGGGNEQFF. CDR3 sequence (DNA): TGTGCCAGCGGACCGACTAGCGGGGGGGGTAATGAGCAGTTCTTC.

The chain recombines TRBV7-9 with TRBJ1-3; 10 nucleotides align to TRBD1. The length of the CDR3 is 16 residues. With 3 bases clipped from V and 2 bases from J, the junction kept 4 bases outside the gene matches. CDR1 is SEHNR and CDR2 is FQNEAQ in the germline V gene (reference sequence). Here the CDR3 reads CASSFGQGGTGNTIYF. The CDR3 region has the DNA TGTGCCAGCAGCTTCGGACAGGGGGGCACTGGAAACACCATATATTTT.